The source of this TCR beta chain is a study of OX40 agonist ivuxolimab in advanced cancers. V lost 7 bases and J lost 6, with 12 bases in between. Germline lookup yields CDR1 SEHNR and CDR2 FQNEAQ (reference sequence). This CDR3 contains 12 residues. Here immunoSEQ multiplex PCR was the method, and the copy in TCRdb shows in-frame clones only, minus some. The sample has about 28,000 clones; more than 75% are singletons. Material: CD4+ or CD8+ T cells sorted from blood, obtained in a trial of the OX40 agonist ivuxolimab. V is TRBV7-9 and J is TRBJ1-1, with D hard to call. The clonotype originates from an adult with an advanced solid tumor such as melanoma, head and neck, liver or kidney cancer. The CDR3 loop reads CASTTTPSEAFF. The CDR3 DNA is TGTGCCAGCACTACGACCCCATCTGAAGCTTTCTTT.